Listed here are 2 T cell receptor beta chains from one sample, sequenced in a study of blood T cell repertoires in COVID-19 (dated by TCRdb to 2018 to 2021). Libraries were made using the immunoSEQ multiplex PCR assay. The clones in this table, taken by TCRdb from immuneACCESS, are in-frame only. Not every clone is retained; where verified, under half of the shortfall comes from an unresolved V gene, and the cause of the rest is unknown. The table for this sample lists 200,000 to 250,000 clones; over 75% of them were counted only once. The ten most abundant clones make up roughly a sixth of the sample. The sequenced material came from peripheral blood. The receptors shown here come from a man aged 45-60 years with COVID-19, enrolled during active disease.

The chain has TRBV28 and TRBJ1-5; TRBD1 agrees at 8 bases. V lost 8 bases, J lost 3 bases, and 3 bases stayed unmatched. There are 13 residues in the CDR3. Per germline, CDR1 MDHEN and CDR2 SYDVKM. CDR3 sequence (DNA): TGTGCCAGCGGGGGACAGGCCAATCAGCCCCAGCATTTT. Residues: CASGGQANQPQHF. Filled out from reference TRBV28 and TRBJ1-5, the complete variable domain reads DVKVTQSSRYLVKRTGEKVFLECVQDMDHENMFWYRQDPGLGLRLIYFSYDVKMKEKGDIPEGYSVSREKKERFSLILESASTNQTSMYLCASGGQANQPQHFGDGTRLSIL.

For the CDR3, the DNA is TGTGCCACCTCCCGCGGGACTCCCTCTGGGGCCAACGTCCTGACTTTC. Translation gives CATSRGTPSGANVLTF. The chain couples TRBV15 to TRBJ2-6; D may be TRBD2 (6 bases). V was clipped by 8 bases and J by 0 bases, with 14 bases between them. The CDR3 has 16 amino acids. Germline V gene sequence: CDR1 LNHNV, CDR2 YYDKDF (reference sequence).